A single sample gave rise to the 32 T cell receptor beta chains below, sequenced in a study of T cells in localized non-small cell lung cancer. Assay: immunoSEQ multiplex PCR; the TCRdb copy retains only in-frame clones and omits some. The sample gives around 41,000 clones, roughly 86% of which show up once; around 7% is in the top ten. Source: peripheral blood, taken before any cancer treatment. These receptor sequences come from a woman aged 18-50 years with stage III lung adenocarcinoma.

This rearrangement joins TRBV6-6 to TRBJ2-1; TRBD2 is a possible D gene (6 bases). Trimming stripped 2 bases from V and 0 bases from J, with 11 bases between. This CDR3 contains 16 residues. The germline gives CDR1 MNHNY, CDR2 SVGAGI (reference sequence). The chain's CDR3 is CASSYDGGSSYNEQFF. CDR3 DNA: TGTGCCAGCAGTTACGACGGGGGAAGCTCCTACAATGAGCAGTTCTTC.

The chain employs TRBV2 and TRBJ2-3, with 7 bases fitting TRBD1. CDR1 is SNHLY and CDR2 is FYNNEI in the germline V gene. Trimming took 2 bases from V and 1 from J; bases not matched to a gene: 3. The CDR3 length is 15 residues. CDR3 nucleotide sequence: TGTGCCAGCAGTGAATTAGGGGGCCGCACAGATACGCAGTATTTT. Translating gives CASSELGGRTDTQYF.

V is TRBV2 and J is TRBJ2-4, with 9 nucleotides matching TRBD1. CDR3 length equals 12 residues. Trimming took 6 bases from V and 12 from J; bases not matched to a gene: 6. The V gene's germline CDR1 is SNHLY and CDR2 FYNNEI. Written as DNA, the CDR3 is TGTGCCAGCAGCGGGACAGGGTCGACTCAGTACTTC. Translated: CASSGTGSTQYF.

This chain uses TRBV9 with TRBJ2-1; 9 bases match TRBD2. V lost 1 base and J lost 1; bases outside the gene matches: 3. Per germline, CDR1 SGDLS and CDR2 YYNGEE. This CDR3 comprises 16 residues. This CDR3 reads CASSVPSGESYNEQFF. The CDR3 DNA follows: TGTGCCAGCAGCGTACCTAGCGGGGAATCCTACAATGAGCAGTTCTTC.

Here the CDR3 DNA reads TGTGCCAGTAGTATTGGTCATCAGCCCCAGCATTTT. Translated: CASSIGHQPQHF. V usage is TRBV19 and J usage is TRBJ1-5, with D unresolved. Germline assignment: CDR1 LNHDA and CDR2 SQIVND (reference sequence). Deletions cut 3 bases from V and 5 bases from J, with 5 bases between. The CDR3 is made up of 12 amino acids.

This sequence joins TRBV29-1 and TRBJ2-1, with 9 bases identical to TRBD2. V dropped 4 bases and J dropped 5; count of bases not matched to a gene: 6. The CDR3 is 14 residues long. Germline V gives CDR1 SQVTM, CDR2 ANQGSEA. CDR3 DNA: TGCAGCGTTGGTTGGGCGGGGGGGCACAATGAGCAGTTCTTC. Its translation: CSVGWAGGHNEQFF.

The rearrangement joins TRBV30 to TRBJ2-1; no firm D call. The CDR3 runs 13 residues. Germline CDR1 reads GTSNPN; CDR2 reads SVGIG (reference sequence). Trimming cost V 4 bases and J 0 bases, with 7 bases left between them. The CDR3 DNA reads as TGTGCCTGGAATCCTAGCTCCTACAATGAGCAGTTCTTC. Protein product: CAWNPSSYNEQFF. The complete variable domain, with remaining parts taken from reference TRBV30 and TRBJ2-1, reads SQTIHQWPATLVQPVGSPLSLECTVEGTSNPNLYWYRQAAGRGLQLLFYSVGIGQISSEVPQNLSASRPQDRQFILSSKKLLLSDSGFYLCAWNPSSYNEQFFGPGTRLTVL.

The chain recombines TRBV11-3 with TRBJ1-2; D is unclear. The CDR3 has 13 amino acids. V was shortened by 1 base and J by 4 bases, with 7 bases between the two germline ends. Germline V gene lookup returns CDR1 SGHNT and CDR2 YENEEA. CDR3 residues: CASSLGPGYGYTF. The CDR3 nucleotides are TGTGCCAGCAGCTTAGGACCAGGCTATGGCTACACCTTC.

The V gene is TRBV6-1, the J gene TRBJ1-5; 10 nucleotides match TRBD1. Trimming cost V 7 bases and J 6 bases; bases outside gene matches: 6. This CDR3 has 14 residues. Germline V gives CDR1 MNHNS, CDR2 SASEGT. This CDR3 is CASKGTGVGQPQHF. The CDR3 DNA sequence: TGTGCCAGCAAAGGGACAGGGGTTGGTCAGCCCCAGCATTTT.

V and J are TRBV10-1 and TRBJ1-6, with D possibly TRBD1 on 6 matching bases. The CDR3 spans 13 residues. Germline V gene sequence: CDR1 WNHNN, CDR2 SYGVQD (reference sequence). Trimming cost V 6 bases and J 7 bases, with 10 bases left between them. CDR3 loop: CASSLTGNSPLHF. For the CDR3, the DNA is TGCGCCAGCAGCTTGACAGGAAATTCACCCCTCCACTTT.

This clone was counted a single time. In DNA form, the CDR3 reads TGTGCCAGCAGCTTGCCAGGGGCCGGAGGCTACACCTTC. The encoded protein is CASSLPGAGGYTF. The chain has TRBV5-5 and TRBJ1-2, with D possibly being TRBD1 (6 bases). Looked up from germline, CDR1 is SGHKS and CDR2 is YYEKEE (reference sequence). Trimming took off 1 base at V and 8 bases at J, with 12 bases between the two ends. This CDR3 has 13 residues.

A single count supports this clone. The chain is built from TRBV29-1 and TRBJ1-1, with D uncertain. Trimming pared 5 bases from V and 1 base from J, leaving 8 bases between. Per germline, CDR1 SQVTM and CDR2 ANQGSEA. This CDR3 has 12 amino acids. The CDR3 loop is CSVQTENTEAFF. CDR3 sequence (DNA): TGCAGCGTTCAGACGGAGAACACTGAAGCTTTCTTT.

This clone occurred a few times. As DNA, the CDR3 is TGTGCCAGCAGGGGTCCCCTCGGACAGGGCGGGGCTGAAGCTTTCTTT. This gives the protein CASRGPLGQGGAEAFF. V and J are TRBV7-9 and TRBJ1-1; TRBD1 aligns across 8 bases. V lost 6 bases to trimming and J lost 6 bases; unmatched junction nucleotides: 15. This CDR3 contains 16 residues. Germline V gives CDR1 SEHNR, CDR2 FQNEAQ (reference sequence). Combining the CDR3 with reference TRBV7-9 and TRBJ1-1 gives the whole variable domain DTGVSQNPRHKITKRGQNVTFRCDPISEHNRLYWYRQTLGQGPEFLTYFQNEAQLEKSRLLSDRFSAERPKGSFSTLEIQRTEQGDSAMYLCASRGPLGQGGAEAFFGQGTRLTVV.

CDR3 region: CASSGLAVYEQYF. Written as DNA, the CDR3 is TGTGCCAGCAGTGGATTGGCCGTATACGAGCAGTACTTC. This chain connects TRBV28 to TRBJ2-7; D gene uncertain. The V gene lost 5 bases and the J gene lost 4 bases, with 12 bases spanning the gap. The CDR3 runs to 13 residues. CDR1 MDHEN and CDR2 SYDVKM come from the germline V gene.

In its sample, this clone was seen a few times. The chain links TRBV7-9 to TRBJ2-1; 10 nucleotides align to TRBD1. The CDR3 is made up of 14 amino acids. V shed 5 bases and J 6 bases; nucleotides not matched to a gene: 4. Per the germline V gene, CDR1 is SEHNR and CDR2 is FQNEAQ (reference sequence). The CDR3 reads CASSLGQGFNEQFF. CDR3 bases: TGTGCCAGCAGCCTGGGACAGGGGTTCAATGAGCAGTTCTTC. Using reference TRBV7-9 and TRBJ2-1 for the parts outside the CDR3, the full variable domain is DTGVSQNPRHKITKRGQNVTFRCDPISEHNRLYWYRQTLGQGPEFLTYFQNEAQLEKSRLLSDRFSAERPKGSFSTLEIQRTEQGDSAMYLCASSLGQGFNEQFFGPGTRLTVL.

The chain uses TRBV19 and TRBJ1-5, with D possibly TRBD1 on 6 matching bases. V lost 5 bases and J lost 11, with 19 bases in between. Germline CDR1 reads LNHDA; CDR2 reads SQIVND (reference sequence). The CDR3 is 14 residues long. The CDR3 DNA reads as TGTGCCAGTAGTCTCGTTCGGGGGGCTGTGGCCCAGCATTTT. This gives the protein CASSLVRGAVAQHF.

About this clone itself: Other nucleotide sequences in the sample specify the same CDR3. V gene TRBV9 combines with J gene TRBJ2-7; D gene uncertain. This CDR3 has 14 amino acids. Trimming cost V 0 bases and J 3 bases, with 10 bases left between them. In germline, CDR1 is SGDLS, CDR2 YYNGEE. In nucleotides, the CDR3 is TGTGCCAGCAGCGTAGGCGGAGTAAACTACGAGCAGTACTTC. It is translated as CASSVGGVNYEQYF.

This sequence joins TRBV9 and TRBJ2-5; 7 bases match TRBD2. Germline CDR1 and CDR2: SGDLS and YYNGEE. J lost 1 base, V lost 2 bases, and 5 bases had no gene match. The CDR3 has 15 amino acids. In DNA form, the CDR3 reads TGTGCCAGCAGCGTGACCCCTAGCGGCCAAGAGACCCAGTACTTC. Its translation is CASSVTPSGQETQYF.

CDR3 residues: CASTNSRREGEKLFF. The CDR3 nucleotides are TGTGCCAGCACCAACTCCCGCAGGGAGGGCGAAAAACTGTTTTTT. The chain couples TRBV27 to TRBJ1-4, with D possibly being TRBD1 (5 bases). V was clipped by 7 bases and J by 8 bases, with 20 bases between them. This CDR3 is 15 amino acids long. Germline loops: CDR1 MNHEY, CDR2 SMNVEV (reference sequence). The full variable domain, its missing parts supplied by reference TRBV27 and TRBJ1-4, is EAQVTQNPRYLITVTGKKLTVTCSQNMNHEYMSWYRQDPGLGLRQIYYSMNVEVTDKGDVPEGYKVSRKEKRNFPLILESPSPNQTSLYFCASTNSRREGEKLFFGSGTQLSVL.

The rearrangement uses TRBV5-6 and TRBJ2-1, with 10 bases fitting TRBD2. The CDR3 has 16 residues. The ends lost 1 base at V and 4 bases at J; junction bases unmatched: 5. Germline assignment: CDR1 SGHDT and CDR2 YYEEEE. The CDR3 spells CASSLTSGVGYNEQFF. The CDR3 bases are TGTGCCAGCAGCTTGACTAGCGGGGTGGGGTACAATGAGCAGTTCTTC.

The CDR3 region is CASSITGHQPQHF. The CDR3 DNA reads as TGTGCCAGTAGTATAACGGGACATCAGCCCCAGCATTTT. The chain combines TRBV19 with TRBJ1-5; D is perhaps TRBD1 (5 bases). V gave up 2 bases and J gave up 5 bases, with 7 bases separating them. CDR3 length: 13 amino acids. Germline V CDR1 and CDR2: LNHDA, SQIVND (reference sequence). Based on the CDR3 plus reference TRBV19 and TRBJ1-5, the full variable domain is DGGITQSPKYLFRKEGQNVTLSCEQNLNHDAMYWYRQDPGQGLRLIYYSQIVNDFQKGDIAEGYSVSREKKESFPLTVTSAQKNPTAFYLCASSITGHQPQHFGDGTRLSIL.

V usage is TRBV18 and J usage is TRBJ2-7; no clear D. Trimming took 3 bases from V and 0 from J, leaving 12 bases between them. The CDR3 is 15 residues long. Germline V gene lookup returns CDR1 KGHSH and CDR2 LQKENI. This chain's CDR3 is CASSPPSSRSYEQYF. CDR3 coding DNA: TGTGCCAGCTCACCGCCCAGCAGCCGCTCCTACGAGCAGTACTTC.

The V and J genes are TRBV5-6 and TRBJ2-1; D remains ambiguous. The CDR3 extends over 15 amino acids. Germline CDR1 is SGHDT and CDR2 is YYEEEE. Trimming took 1 base from V and 6 from J, leaving 14 bases between them. In DNA form, the CDR3 reads TGTGCCAGCAGCTTGCCATTGCCTCAGACCAATGAGCAGTTCTTC. It yields the protein CASSLPLPQTNEQFF.

This chain joins TRBV7-8 and TRBJ1-1; D is undetermined. Germline-derived CDR1 and CDR2 are SGHVS and FQNEAQ. There are 15 residues in the CDR3. V was clipped by 2 bases and J by 1 base, with 11 bases between them. CDR3 sequence: CASSLSARWNTEAFF. The CDR3 nucleotides read TGTGCCAGCAGCTTAAGCGCCCGGTGGAACACTGAAGCTTTCTTT.

This chain links TRBV18 with TRBJ2-1; D possibly corresponds to TRBD1 (5 bases). The CDR3 is made up of 14 amino acids. The germline gives CDR1 KGHSH, CDR2 LQKENI. Trimming removed 6 bases from V and 7 bases from J, with 16 bases in between. CDR3 DNA sequence: TGTGCCAGCTCCCTCGCCTCACCAGGGAATGAGCAGTTCTTC. Amino acid sequence: CASSLASPGNEQFF.

The chain links TRBV7-9 to TRBJ1-1; unclear D gene. CDR3 size: 15 residues. CDR1 and CDR2 (germline): SEHNR, FQNEAQ (reference sequence). V lost 1 base and J lost 4, with 13 bases in between. The CDR3 DNA is TGTGCCAGCAGCTTAGATGGGCGGTCGGGCACTGAAGCTTTCTTT. Residues: CASSLDGRSGTEAFF.

This rearrangement joins TRBV4-1 to TRBJ1-2; D call uncertain. The V end was cut by 4 bases, the J end by 3 bases, with 15 bases between. This CDR3 contains 15 residues. Germline V gives CDR1 MGHRA, CDR2 YSYEKL. CDR3 region: CASSPSGGRDYGYTF. DNA of the CDR3: TGCGCCAGCAGCCCTAGTGGAGGGAGGGACTATGGCTACACCTTC.

The J gene is TRBJ1-2, the V gene TRBV6-6, with D unresolved. The germline V gene encodes CDR1 MNHNY and CDR2 SVGAGI (reference sequence). The CDR3 is 11 amino acids. V was shortened by 8 bases and J by 6 bases, with 10 bases between the two germline ends. In DNA form, the CDR3 reads TGTGCCAGCCGGAGGCGGGATGGCTACACCTTC. Translated, it gives CASRRRDGYTF.

The chain couples TRBV19 to TRBJ1-2; D perhaps matches TRBD1 (6 bases). Germline loops: CDR1 LNHDA, CDR2 SQIVND (reference sequence). Trimming took 0 bases from V and 4 from J, leaving 12 bases between them. This CDR3 comprises 15 residues. CDR3 in amino acids: CASSIDGTTRYGYTF. As DNA, the CDR3 is TGTGCCAGTAGTATAGATGGGACAACCCGCTATGGCTACACCTTC.

The CDR3 region has the DNA TGTGCCAGCAGAGGAGGGGGACTAGCGGGGCCCAGCTCCTACAATGAGCAGTTCTTC. It specifies CASRGGGLAGPSSYNEQFF. V usage is TRBV2 and J usage is TRBJ2-1; the match to TRBD2 covers 13 bases. This CDR3 contains 19 residues. In germline, CDR1 is SNHLY, CDR2 FYNNEI. The V gene end was trimmed by 6 bases and the J gene end by 0 bases; junction bases not matched to a gene: 11.

For the CDR3, the DNA is TGTGCCAGCAGCCAGGGGGCTGCCTATGGCTACACCTTC. Translating it yields CASSQGAAYGYTF. V gene TRBV6-5 combines with J gene TRBJ1-2; 8 bases line up with TRBD1. CDR1 and CDR2 (germline): MNHEY, SVGAGI. The CDR3 is 13 residues long. The junction had 4 bases not matched to a gene; V was cut back by 6 bases and J by 4 bases.

The V call is TRBV18, the J call TRBJ1-3; no clear D gene. From germline, CDR1 is KGHSH and CDR2 LQKENI. Trimming took off 2 bases at V and 0 bases at J, with 11 bases between the two ends. The CDR3 contains 16 residues. This chain's CDR3 is CASSPRETSSGNTIYF. The CDR3 DNA is TGTGCCAGCTCACCAAGGGAAACTAGCTCTGGAAACACCATATATTTT.